The 30 T cell receptor beta chains listed next were all sequenced from one sample in a study of blood T cell repertoires in COVID-19. Only in-frame clones appear in the TCRdb table, and some are missing; sequencing was by immunoSEQ multiplex PCR. The repertoire holds more than 3,500 clones, with around 90% as singletons. The specimen sequenced was peripheral blood. The receptor set was obtained from a man aged 50 or older with active COVID-19.

The chain carries TRBV7-9 and TRBJ1-2, with a weak D call TRBD1 (5 bases). Deletions cut 0 bases from V and 8 bases from J, with 10 bases between. This CDR3 has 13 amino acids. Per the germline V gene, CDR1 is SEHNR and CDR2 is FQNEAQ (reference sequence). The CDR3 protein is CASSLAGAQGYTF. In nucleotides, the CDR3 is TGTGCCAGCAGCTTAGCAGGGGCCCAGGGCTACACCTTC. The full variable domain, its missing parts supplied by reference TRBV7-9 and TRBJ1-2, is DTGVSQNPRHKITKRGQNVTFRCDPISEHNRLYWYRQTLGQGPEFLTYFQNEAQLEKSRLLSDRFSAERPKGSFSTLEIQRTEQGDSAMYLCASSLAGAQGYTFGSGTRLTVV.

J is TRBJ2-4 and V is TRBV19, with TRBD2 identical over 13 bases. Per the germline V gene, CDR1 is LNHDA and CDR2 is SQIVND (reference sequence). The CDR3 covers 17 residues. J gave up 6 bases and V 4 bases, and 9 bases lay outside the gene matches. The CDR3 is CASSTLGLAGAGNIQYF. The DNA of the CDR3 is TGTGCCAGTAGTACCCTAGGACTAGCGGGAGCCGGAAACATTCAGTACTTC. Drawing the rest from reference TRBV19 and TRBJ2-4, the complete variable domain is DGGITQSPKYLFRKEGQNVTLSCEQNLNHDAMYWYRQDPGQGLRLIYYSQIVNDFQKGDIAEGYSVSREKKESFPLTVTSAQKNPTAFYLCASSTLGLAGAGNIQYFGAGTRLSVL.

This clone was detected once. CDR3 sequence reads: CASSPYRGSTEAFF. The CDR3 coding sequence is TGTGCCAGTAGTCCTTACAGGGGTTCCACTGAAGCTTTCTTT. The J gene is TRBJ1-1, the V gene TRBV19; 7 bases agree with TRBD1. The CDR3 extends over 14 amino acids. V lost 5 bases, J lost 4 bases, and 7 bases stayed unmatched. The germline gives CDR1 LNHDA, CDR2 SQIVND (reference sequence). Based on the CDR3 plus reference TRBV19 and TRBJ1-1, the full variable domain is DGGITQSPKYLFRKEGQNVTLSCEQNLNHDAMYWYRQDPGQGLRLIYYSQIVNDFQKGDIAEGYSVSREKKESFPLTVTSAQKNPTAFYLCASSPYRGSTEAFFGQGTRLTVV.

The rearrangement links TRBV5-6 to TRBJ1-6; D unclear. Germline V gene data show CDR1 as SGHDT and CDR2 as YYEEEE. The CDR3 sequence is 16 residues long. V was pared by 4 bases and J by 0 bases, with 11 bases between. CDR3 region: CASSLERGSYNSPLHF. CDR3 in DNA: TGTGCCAGCAGCCTCGAGCGAGGCTCCTATAATTCACCCCTCCACTTT.

The chain employs TRBV29-1 and TRBJ2-2; 11 nucleotides agree with TRBD2. Germline values: CDR1 SQVTM, CDR2 ANQGSEA. This CDR3 spans 17 amino acids. J gave up 6 bases and V 5 bases, and 14 bases lay outside the gene matches. The CDR3 DNA sequence: TGCAGCGTTTCAAACTTAGCGGGAGGGCCGGTCCCCGGGGAGCTGTTTTTT. Translating it yields CSVSNLAGGPVPGELFF.

The rearrangement links TRBV24-1 to TRBJ2-1; D perhaps matches TRBD2 (5 bases). CDR1 is KGHDR, CDR2 SFDVKD, per germline. This CDR3 is built from 16 residues. The V gene lost 2 bases and the J gene lost 0 bases, with 10 bases spanning the gap. The CDR3 DNA is TGTGCCACCAGTGATTCGGACTCGAGCTCCTACAATGAGCAGTTCTTC. It is translated as CATSDSDSSSYNEQFF.

CDR3 bases: TGTGCCAGCAGTCCCCCCCCAGAAACGAGGATCGAGCAGTACTTC. This gives the protein CASSPPPETRIEQYF. The rearrangement links TRBV28 to TRBJ2-7; D unclear. Germline lookup yields CDR1 MDHEN and CDR2 SYDVKM. The CDR3 has 15 amino acids. V lost 5 bases to trimming and J lost 6 bases, with 20 bases between them.

V gene TRBV29-1 combines with J gene TRBJ1-1; TRBD1 matches at 9 bases. Germline V gene lookup returns CDR1 SQVTM and CDR2 ANQGSEA. After removal of 6 bases from V and 4 bases from J, the junction contained 9 bases not matched to a gene. The CDR3 runs to 14 residues. The CDR3 is CSVPPGQGFTEAFF. The CDR3 DNA is TGCAGCGTCCCTCCGGGACAGGGTTTCACTGAAGCTTTCTTT.

The chain employs TRBV10-3 and TRBJ1-2; possibly TRBD1 for D (5 bases). V dropped 7 bases and J dropped 4 bases, with 13 bases sitting between them. The CDR3 is 13 amino acids. Germline lookup yields CDR1 ENHRY and CDR2 SYGVKD. CDR3 region: CAITQDNRYGYTF. The CDR3 region has the DNA TGTGCCATCACCCAGGACAACCGCTATGGCTACACCTTC.

The gene calls are TRBV6-5 and TRBJ2-3, with 10 bases aligning to TRBD2. The CDR3 has 15 amino acids. J lost 2 bases, V lost 6 bases, and 5 bases had no gene match. Germline CDR1 MNHEY, CDR2 SVGAGI. CDR3 DNA sequence: TGTGCCAGCAGGCCGACTAGCGGGCTCACAGATACGCAGTATTTT. As protein: CASRPTSGLTDTQYF.

This chain joins TRBV27 and TRBJ2-3; D gene ambiguous. The CDR3 extends over 15 amino acids. V shed 8 bases and J shed 4 bases, with 19 bases lying between them. The germline CDR1 and CDR2 sequences are MNHEY and SMNVEV (reference sequence). The CDR3 DNA is TGTGCCAGCCAAAGATTCCTAGGTAACGCAGATACGCAGTATTTT. Translation: CASQRFLGNADTQYF.

The CDR3, as DNA: TGTGCCAGCAGCGAACTAATGGGACTCGCGGAGCAGTTCTTC. Its protein is CASSELMGLAEQFF. The gene calls are TRBV7-9 and TRBJ2-1; possible D gene TRBD2, 6 bases. The germline V and J ends were trimmed by 5 bases and 10 bases, with 18 bases remaining between them. The germline V gene has CDR1 SEHNR and CDR2 FQNEAQ (reference sequence). This CDR3 spans 14 amino acids.

This sequence joins TRBV11-2 and TRBJ1-3; D uncertain. Germline V lookup: CDR1 SGHAT, CDR2 FQNNGV. The germline V and J ends were trimmed by 1 base and 7 bases, with 8 bases remaining between them. The CDR3 has 13 residues. CDR3 bases: TGTGCCAGCAGCTTAGGAGGGTGGAACACCATATATTTT. It specifies CASSLGGWNTIYF.

The chain employs TRBV6-1 and TRBJ2-3; possibly TRBD1 for D (6 bases). The germline CDR1 and CDR2 sequences are MNHNS and SASEGT. V dropped 2 bases and J dropped 4 bases, with 16 bases sitting between them. This CDR3 has 16 residues. CDR3 in DNA: TGTGCCAGCAGTGAATTTACAGGGATGAGCCCAGATACGCAGTATTTT. This sequence encodes CASSEFTGMSPDTQYF.

J is TRBJ1-6 and V is TRBV7-8; unclear D gene. V was trimmed by 0 bases and J by 7 bases, leaving 13 bases between them. The CDR3 runs to 16 residues. Germline-derived CDR1 and CDR2 are SGHVS and FQNEAQ. The CDR3 region is CASSLAGSGSNSPLHF. The CDR3 DNA reads as TGTGCCAGCAGCTTAGCGGGCTCCGGATCGAATTCACCCCTCCACTTT. The variable domain in full, with the rest retrieved from reference TRBV7-8 and TRBJ1-6, is GAGVSQSPRYKVAKRGQDVALRCDPISGHVSLFWYQQALGQGPEFLTYFQNEAQLDKSGLPSDRFFAERPEGSVSTLKIQRTQQEDSAVYLCASSLAGSGSNSPLHFGNGTRLTVT.

The genes are TRBV11-1 and TRBJ2-5, with TRBD1 as a possible D gene (6 bases). V was cut by 3 bases and J by 3 bases, with 8 bases left in between. The CDR3 extends over 13 amino acids. Germline V gene lookup returns CDR1 SGHAT and CDR2 FQDESV (reference sequence). CDR3: CASSFGQKETQYF. The CDR3 DNA reads TGTGCCAGCAGCTTCGGACAGAAAGAGACCCAGTACTTC.

The rearrangement uses TRBV7-8 and TRBJ2-5; perhaps TRBD1 as D (6 bases). The germline gives CDR1 SGHVS, CDR2 FQNEAQ. V lost 1 base and J 6 bases, leaving 9 bases between the germline ends. The length of the CDR3 is 13 residues. The DNA for the CDR3 is TGTGCCAGCAGCTTAGGAAGGGGGAAGACCCAGTACTTC. Its translation: CASSLGRGKTQYF.

The J gene is TRBJ1-6, the V gene TRBV5-1, with D perhaps TRBD1 (5 bases). CDR3 size: 14 residues. CDR1 and CDR2 (germline): SGHRS, YFSETQ. V was clipped by 0 bases and J by 8 bases, with 9 bases between them. CDR3 coding DNA: TGCGCCAGCAGCTTGGAAGGGGCGGATTCACCCCTCCACTTT. This sequence encodes CASSLEGADSPLHF.

J is TRBJ1-1 and V is TRBV5-1; 8 nucleotides align to TRBD1. CDR1 is SGHRS, CDR2 YFSETQ, per germline. The CDR3 runs to 14 residues. The V gene end was trimmed by 5 bases and the J gene end by 7 bases; junction bases not matched to a gene: 10. CDR3 residues: CASREDRVDFEAFF. In nucleotides, the CDR3 is TGCGCCAGCAGGGAGGACAGGGTGGACTTTGAAGCTTTCTTT. The variable domain in full, with the rest retrieved from reference TRBV5-1 and TRBJ1-1, is KAGVTQTPRYLIKTRGQQVTLSCSPISGHRSVSWYQQTPGQGLQFLFEYFSETQRNKGNFPGRFSGRQFSNSRSEMNVSTLELGDSALYLCASREDRVDFEAFFGQGTRLTVV.

The gene calls are TRBV13 and TRBJ2-7; TRBD2 matches at 9 bases. Trimming took 5 bases from V and 3 from J; bases not matched to a gene: 8. Germline V gene lookup returns CDR1 PRHDT and CDR2 FYEKMQ (reference sequence). The CDR3 covers 15 residues. CDR3 amino acids: CASSAPTSGDYEQYF. CDR3 bases: TGTGCCAGCAGCGCTCCGACTAGCGGAGACTACGAGCAGTACTTC.

The chain has TRBV7-2 and TRBJ1-2; perhaps TRBD1 as D (6 bases). V was clipped by 4 bases and J by 4 bases, with 19 bases between them. In germline, CDR1 is SGHTA, CDR2 FQGNSA. The CDR3 is 16 residues long. The CDR3 DNA is TGTGCCAGCAGCTCGGGGGGTAGGGGGAAGGTCTATGGCTACACCTTC. It specifies CASSSGGRGKVYGYTF. The whole variable domain, filled in from reference TRBV7-2 and TRBJ1-2, reads GAGVSQSPSNKVTEKGKDVELRCDPISGHTALYWYRQSLGQGLEFLIYFQGNSAPDKSGLPSDRFSAERTGGSVSTLTIQRTQQEDSAVYLCASSSGGRGKVYGYTFGSGTRLTVV.

The V gene is TRBV4-3, the J gene TRBJ2-1; TRBD2 might be the D (5 bases). Trimming left V 0 bases short and J 7 bases short, with 16 bases between. CDR3 size: 16 residues. Germline lookup yields CDR1 LGHNA and CDR2 YSLEER. CDR3 nucleotide sequence: TGCGCCAGCAGCCAAGATCGGGTAGGGTCGGGGAATGAGCAGTTCTTC. This codes for CASSQDRVGSGNEQFF.

The J gene is TRBJ2-7, the V gene TRBV27; tentatively, D is TRBD1 (5 bases). Between the trimmed V and J ends, which lost 3 bases and 4 bases, there was a span of 22 bases. Germline values: CDR1 MNHEY, CDR2 SMNVEV (reference sequence). CDR3 length equals 17 residues. The CDR3 is CASSFTPPRGLQYEQYF. The CDR3 nucleotides read TGTGCCAGCAGTTTCACTCCTCCTAGGGGTCTTCAATACGAGCAGTACTTC.

This clone appeared once. This sequence joins TRBV5-1 and TRBJ2-1; 8 bases are shared with TRBD2. The CDR3 contains 17 residues. The trim removed 4 bases at V and 0 bases at J, leaving 9 bases unmatched. The V gene's germline CDR1 is SGHRS and CDR2 YFSETQ. The CDR3: CASSPRIAGSSYNEQFF. In DNA form, the CDR3 reads TGCGCCAGCAGCCCACGGATAGCGGGGAGCTCCTACAATGAGCAGTTCTTC.

V is TRBV2 and J is TRBJ2-7, with 14 bases fitting TRBD2. Looked up from germline, CDR1 is SNHLY and CDR2 is FYNNEI. V was clipped by 1 base and J by 5 bases; unmatched bases: 13. This CDR3 comprises 19 residues. The CDR3 loop is CASSEVLGLAGAMSHEQYF. In DNA form, the CDR3 reads TGTGCCAGCAGTGAAGTTCTGGGACTAGCGGGAGCAATGTCCCACGAGCAGTACTTC.

This clone has only one observation. The V call is TRBV3-1 (or the pseudogene TRBV3-2), the J call TRBJ1-2; the match to TRBD1 covers 7 bases. CDR1 is LGHDT and CDR2 is YNNKEL in the germline V gene (reference sequence). Germline trimming cut 4 bases from V and 4 bases from J; bases unmatched to any gene: 9. This CDR3 has 15 residues. The CDR3 reads CASSPQTGVRYGYTF. DNA for the CDR3: TGTGCCAGCAGCCCCCAAACAGGGGTTCGCTATGGCTACACCTTC.

This chain uses TRBV20-1 with TRBJ1-5; tentative D call: TRBD1 (6 bases). Deletions cut 3 bases from V and 4 bases from J, with 13 bases between. Germline assignment: CDR1 DFQATT and CDR2 SNEGSKA (reference sequence). CDR3 length equals 14 residues. Here the CDR3 reads CSASGTQDNQPQHF. CDR3 coding DNA: TGCAGTGCTAGTGGGACACAAGATAATCAGCCCCAGCATTTT.

This chain connects TRBV4-2 to TRBJ2-7; TRBD1 aligns across 7 bases. V trimming: 1 base; J trimming: 3 bases; junction bases outside the gene matches: 6. The CDR3 extends over 15 amino acids. The germline CDR1 and CDR2 sequences are LGHNA and YNFKEQ. The chain's CDR3 is CASSQVWDSVYEQYF. CDR3 nucleotide sequence: TGTGCCAGCAGCCAAGTCTGGGACAGCGTCTACGAGCAGTACTTC.

V gene TRBV20-1 combines with J gene TRBJ2-5; a possible D gene is TRBD1 (6 bases). This CDR3 comprises 12 residues. V was trimmed by 3 bases and J by 2 bases, leaving 7 bases between them. Germline CDR1 DFQATT, CDR2 SNEGSKA (reference sequence). CDR3 nucleotide sequence: TGCAGTGCTAGTGGACAGCAAGAGACCCAGTACTTC. It specifies CSASGQQETQYF.

This clone was observed a few times. The chain has TRBV29-1 and TRBJ1-5; 9 bases are a match to TRBD1. Trimming took 4 bases from V and 5 from J; bases not matched to a gene: 3. This CDR3 is built from 13 residues. Germline CDR1 reads SQVTM; CDR2 reads ANQGSEA. The CDR3 protein is CSVGDRVYQPQHF. In nucleotides, the CDR3 is TGCAGCGTTGGGGACAGGGTCTATCAGCCCCAGCATTTT.